These T cell receptor beta chains were read from a single sample in a study of vaccination and CD4 T cells after COVID-19. TCRdb itself ran the PCR reads through MiXCR, one entry per CDR3 protein. The repertoire holds just over 14,000 distinct CDR3 sequences, with under 60% as singletons. Their specific antigens are unknown. Sequenced sample: CD4+ T cells from blood, cultured in vitro. The receptor set was obtained from a human donor who had recovered from COVID-19. Both conserved end residues are part of each CDR3. The order of the fields is clone size, V gene, D gene, J gene, CDR3 protein, CDR3 DNA. A D gene is named only where the DNA matches it firmly. Clone size is given for some rows only: seen once, a few or many times, or a class if the clone is expanded.

NA	TRBV10-2	TRBD2	TRBJ2-7	CASSIAGVNEQYF	TGCGCCAGCAGCATAGCGGGAGTAAACGAGCAGTACTTC
few	TRBV2	NA	TRBJ1-6	CASVDGLRGLDNSPLHF	TGTGCCAGCGTTGACGGGCTCAGGGGACTGGATAATTCACCCCTCCACTTT
NA	TRBV7-9	NA	TRBJ1-5	CASSLVGEGNQPQHF	TGTGCCAGCAGCTTAGTAGGGGAAGGCAATCAGCCCCAGCATTTT
medium-sized	TRBV7-7	TRBD1	TRBJ2-3	CASSLGQGIDTQYF	TGTGCCAGCAGCTTAGGACAGGGAATAGATACGCAGTATTTT
few	TRBV20-1	NA	TRBJ2-5	CSANPFRGEETQYF	TGCAGTGCTAACCCCTTCAGGGGCGAAGAGACCCAGTACTTC
few	TRBV6-2/TRBV6-3	NA	TRBJ2-1	CASSYRNEQFF	TGTGCCAGCAGTTACAGGAATGAGCAGTTCTTC
NA	TRBV20-1	TRBD1	TRBJ1-6	CSARVDRGTPFNSPLHF	TGCAGTGCTAGAGTAGACAGGGGGACCCCTTTTAATTCACCCCTCCACTTT
NA	TRBV15	TRBD1	TRBJ1-1	CATSRGVGQEGTEAFF	TGTGCCACCAGCAGAGGGGTAGGACAGGAGGGCACTGAAGCTTTCTTT
few	TRBV6-1	NA	TRBJ2-4	CASSLNSGRNIQYF	TGTGCCAGCAGCCTAAACTCAGGGAGAAACATTCAGTACTTC
NA	TRBV11-3	TRBD1	TRBJ2-1	CASRPGTGNNEQFF	TGTGCCAGCAGACCCGGGACAGGGAACAATGAGCAGTTCTTC
NA	TRBV28	TRBD1	TRBJ1-2	CASRRDSNYGYTF	TGTGCCAGCAGGCGGGACAGTAACTATGGCTACACCTTC
medium-sized	TRBV2	NA	TRBJ1-1	CASNGFRATGEAFF	TGTGCCAGCAACGGGTTCCGGGCCACGGGGGAAGCTTTCTTT
NA	TRBV30	NA	TRBJ2-3	CAWTPGPSTDTQYF	TGTGCCTGGACCCCCGGCCCCAGCACAGATACGCAGTATTTT
few	TRBV6-4	TRBD2	TRBJ2-1	CASSDSGRGAYNEQFF	TGTGCCAGCAGTGACTCAGGGCGGGGGGCCTACAATGAGCAGTTCTTC
few	TRBV28	NA	TRBJ2-3	CASSFWGHTQYF	TGTGCCAGCAGTTTTTGGGGTCATACGCAGTATTTT
NA	TRBV15	NA	TRBJ1-2	CATSRDKQWGYTF	TGTGCCACCAGCAGAGATAAGCAGTGGGGCTACACCTTC
NA	TRBV7-9	NA	TRBJ2-1	CASKDSGDNEQFF	TGCGCCAGCAAGGATAGCGGTGACAATGAGCAGTTCTTC
once	TRBV19	TRBD2	TRBJ2-6	CASRGAGANVLTF	TGTGCCTCCCGGGGGGCTGGGGCCAACGTCCTGACTTTC
NA	TRBV20-1	TRBD2	TRBJ2-3	CSAFRGGTDTQYF	TGCAGTGCTTTTCGGGGGGGCACAGATACGCAGTATTTT
few	TRBV19	NA	TRBJ2-5	CASTQTGWRETQYF	TGTGCCAGTACCCAGACAGGTTGGCGAGAGACCCAGTACTTC
few	TRBV7-9	NA	TRBJ2-3	CASTSGSDRDTQYF	TGTGCCAGCACCTCAGGCAGCGATCGAGATACGCAGTATTTT
NA	TRBV27	NA	TRBJ1-5	CASSFRAEVGQPQHF	TGTGCCAGCAGTTTTAGGGCGGAGGTAGGACAGCCCCAGCATTTT
few	TRBV20-1	NA	TRBJ1-1	CSAFTGALNTEAFF	TGCAGTGCATTCACCGGGGCACTGAACACTGAAGCTTTCTTT
NA	TRBV30	NA	TRBJ1-2	CAWSHQGGYTF	TGTGCCTGGAGTCACCAGGGAGGCTACACCTTC
NA	TRBV6-1	NA	TRBJ2-7	CASRKLAPSFEQYF	TGTGCCAGCAGAAAACTGGCCCCTTCCTTCGAGCAGTACTTC
few	TRBV28	TRBD1	TRBJ1-5	CASRTGINQPQHF	TGTGCCAGCAGGACAGGGATTAATCAGCCCCAGCATTTT
NA	TRBV7-9	NA	TRBJ2-2	CASSLAAGTTGELFF	TGTGCCAGCAGCTTAGCAGCGGGCACCACCGGGGAGCTGTTTTTT
NA	TRBV9	NA	TRBJ1-1	CASSPQSLNTEAFF	TGTGCCAGCAGCCCGCAATCCCTGAACACTGAAGCTTTCTTT
NA	TRBV12-5	NA	TRBJ2-5	CASALDGGQETQYF	TGTGCTAGTGCTTTAGACGGCGGCCAAGAGACCCAGTACTTC
NA	TRBV5-5	NA	TRBJ1-1	CASSLEAHTEAFF	TGTGCCAGCAGCTTGGAGGCGCACACTGAAGCTTTCTTT
NA	TRBV20-1	TRBD1	TRBJ2-6	CSARDPTGAGANVLTF	TGCAGTGCTAGAGACCCGACAGGGGCCGGGGCCAACGTCCTGACTTTC
NA	TRBV30	NA	TRBJ2-6	CAWSVGNNGANVLTF	TGTGCCTGGAGTGTAGGGAACAATGGGGCCAACGTCCTGACTTTC
NA	TRBV30	TRBD1	TRBJ2-6	CAWNKGQGVSGANVLTF	TGTGCCTGGAATAAAGGACAGGGTGTGTCTGGGGCCAACGTCCTGACTTTC
NA	TRBV30	NA	TRBJ1-6	CAWNREGNSPLHF	TGTGCCTGGAACAGGGAAGGGAATTCACCCCTCCACTTT
NA	TRBV29-1	NA	TRBJ2-6	CSVDSSGANVLTF	TGCAGCGTCGACAGCTCTGGGGCCAACGTCCTGACTTTC
medium-sized	TRBV19	NA	TRBJ2-1	CASTSDSPYPQFF	TGTGCCAGTACCTCTGACAGCCCTTATCCCCAGTTCTTC
few	TRBV20-1	TRBD1	TRBJ1-5	CSAVRTGGINQPQHF	TGCAGTGCTGTGAGGACAGGGGGGATCAATCAGCCCCAGCATTTT
NA	TRBV7-9	NA	TRBJ2-3	CASSGADTDTQYF	TGTGCCAGCAGCGGGGCGGACACAGATACGCAGTATTTT
NA	TRBV12-3/TRBV12-4	NA	TRBJ2-7	CASTQRSGGYEQYF	TGTGCCAGCACCCAACGATCGGGTGGATACGAGCAGTACTTC
NA	TRBV27	TRBD2	TRBJ2-7	CASRGAGTSGRGSLYEQYF	TGTGCCAGCAGGGGGGCCGGGACTAGCGGGAGGGGAAGTCTTTACGAGCAGTACTTC
NA	TRBV15	TRBD2	TRBJ2-7	CATSRDTTSGDSYEQYF	TGTGCCACCAGCAGAGATACGACTAGCGGGGACTCCTACGAGCAGTACTTC